These 10 T cell receptor beta chains were all obtained from the same sample, sequenced in a study of blood T cell repertoires in COVID-19. Measured with immunoSEQ multiplex PCR; TCRdb has only the in-frame clones, and not every one. The table lists more than 95,000 clones, approximately 81% of them singletons. What was sequenced was peripheral blood. The receptors shown here come from a man of 80 years or more with COVID-19, enrolled during active disease.

The chain recombines TRBV4-1 with TRBJ2-1, with 13 bases that match TRBD2. In germline, CDR1 is MGHRA, CDR2 YSYEKL. V dropped 4 bases and J dropped 0; count of bases not matched to a gene: 3. The CDR3 consists of 17 residues. The DNA of the CDR3 is TGCGCCAGCAGCCCTTGGACTAGCGGGAGCTCCTACAATGAGCAGTTCTTC. Translating it yields CASSPWTSGSSYNEQFF.

This clone has more than one count but fewer than ten. V usage is TRBV5-1 and J usage is TRBJ2-3; 11 bases match TRBD1. After removal of 0 bases from V and 3 bases from J, the junction contained 6 bases not matched to a gene. The germline V gene has CDR1 SGHRS and CDR2 YFSETQ. The CDR3 loop spans 17 amino acids. The CDR3 DNA reads as TGCGCCAGCAGCTTGGTTGGACAGGGGGCCGGTACAGATACGCAGTATTTT. The encoded protein is CASSLVGQGAGTDTQYF.

This chain connects TRBV12-3 or TRBV12-4 to TRBJ2-7; 10 bases agree with TRBD1. The CDR3 has 13 residues. Trimming at V came to 6 bases and at J to 4 bases, leaving 3 bases not matched to a gene. CDR3 sequence (DNA): TGTGCCAGCAGAGGACAGGGGGGTTACGAGCAGTACTTC. Translated, it gives CASRGQGGYEQYF.

The chain uses TRBV5-4 and TRBJ2-7, with D possibly being TRBD1 (6 bases). CDR3 length: 13 residues. The germline V gene encodes CDR1 SGHNT and CDR2 YYREEE (reference sequence). V lost 3 bases to trimming and J lost 2 bases, with 9 bases between them. CDR3 DNA: TGTGCCAGCAGCTCGGACAGCCCCTACGAGCAGTACTTC. This translates into CASSSDSPYEQYF.

The gene calls are TRBV5-8 and TRBJ2-7; 7 nucleotides match TRBD2. V was pared by 6 bases and J by 2 bases, with 8 bases of the junction left unmatched. Germline CDR1 SGHTS, CDR2 YDEGEE. The CDR3 covers 14 residues. This CDR3 reads CASIWGGNPYEQYF. As DNA, the CDR3 is TGTGCCAGCATCTGGGGGGGGAACCCCTACGAGCAGTACTTC.

Here the CDR3 reads CASSTGWAYEQFF. The CDR3 DNA sequence: TGTGCCAGTAGTACAGGGTGGGCATATGAGCAGTTCTTC. The V and J genes are TRBV19 and TRBJ2-1, with D maybe TRBD1 (5 bases). Trimming left V 4 bases short and J 8 bases short, with 12 bases between. This CDR3 region has 13 residues. Germline V gives CDR1 LNHDA, CDR2 SQIVND (reference sequence).

The chain uses TRBV7-6 and TRBJ2-1; the match to TRBD1 covers 7 bases. The J segment lost 5 bases and the V segment lost 5 bases, leaving 9 bases of the junction unmatched. Germline V gene data show CDR1 as SGHVS and CDR2 as FNYEAQ. This CDR3 comprises 15 residues. CDR3 amino acids: CASSNSLTGDNEQFF. DNA of the CDR3: TGTGCCAGCAGCAACTCCCTCACAGGGGACAATGAGCAGTTCTTC. Complete variable domain (other parts from reference TRBV7-6 and TRBJ2-1): GAGVSQSPRYKVTKRGQDVALRCDPISGHVSLYWYRQALGQGPEFLTYFNYEAQQDKSGLPNDRFSAERPEGSISTLTIQRTEQRDSAMYRCASSNSLTGDNEQFFGPGTRLTVL.

This chain uses TRBV19 with TRBJ2-5; TRBD1 matches at 7 bases. This CDR3 is built from 13 residues. Germline CDR1 and CDR2: LNHDA and SQIVND (reference sequence). The V gene end was trimmed by 10 bases and the J gene end by 4 bases; junction bases not matched to a gene: 9. The CDR3 DNA sequence: TGTGCCACCAAGACAGGGTGGACAGAGACCCAGTACTTC. This encodes CATKTGWTETQYF.

For the CDR3, the DNA is TGTGCCAGCAGTATGGGACAGGGACAGTATCAGCCCCAGCATTTT. It specifies CASSMGQGQYQPQHF. The chain is built from TRBV28 and TRBJ1-5, with 9 bases that match TRBD1. The trim removed 5 bases at V and 5 bases at J, leaving 7 bases unmatched. The CDR3 runs to 15 residues. From germline, CDR1 is MDHEN and CDR2 SYDVKM.

This clone has just a few counts. The chain employs TRBV5-1 and TRBJ2-7; 14 positions agree with TRBD2. V lost 4 bases to trimming and J lost 6 bases; unmatched junction nucleotides: 6. Germline V lookup: CDR1 SGHRS, CDR2 YFSETQ. The CDR3 is 15 residues long. The CDR3 DNA is TGCGCCAGCAGCGAGGGACTAGCGGGAGTAGGCGAGCAGTACTTC. Residues: CASSEGLAGVGEQYF.